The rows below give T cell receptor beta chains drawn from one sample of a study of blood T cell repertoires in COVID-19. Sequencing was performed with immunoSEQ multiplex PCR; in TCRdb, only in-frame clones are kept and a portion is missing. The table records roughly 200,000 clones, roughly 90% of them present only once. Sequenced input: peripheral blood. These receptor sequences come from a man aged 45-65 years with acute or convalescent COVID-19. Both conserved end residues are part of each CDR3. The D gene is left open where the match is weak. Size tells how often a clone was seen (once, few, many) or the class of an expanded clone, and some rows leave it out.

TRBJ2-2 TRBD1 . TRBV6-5 CASRLGTGATGELFF TGTGCCAGCAGACTCGGGACAGGGGCTACCGGGGAGCTGTTTTTT
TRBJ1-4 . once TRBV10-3 CAIKRQGTNEKLFF TGTGCCATCAAGAGGCAGGGCACTAATGAAAAACTGTTTTTT
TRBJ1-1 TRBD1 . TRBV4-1 CASSPMPWDRGLTEAFF TGCGCCAGCAGCCCCATGCCCTGGGACAGGGGGCTCACTGAAGCTTTCTTT
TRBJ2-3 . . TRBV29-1 CSVQGVTSGGTDTQYF TGCAGCGTCCAAGGGGTGACATCAGGAGGGACAGATACGCAGTATTTT
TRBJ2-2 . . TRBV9 CASSLTPTGNTGELFF TGTGCCAGCAGCCTCACACCTACAGGGAACACCGGGGAGCTGTTTTTT
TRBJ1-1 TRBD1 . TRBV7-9 CASSSTGGEKYVNTEAFF TGTGCCAGCAGCTCAACAGGGGGCGAAAAATATGTGAACACTGAAGCTTTCTTT
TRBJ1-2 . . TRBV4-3 CASSQTSGGADGYTF TGCGCCAGCAGCCAAACCTCTGGGGGGGCTGATGGCTACACCTTC
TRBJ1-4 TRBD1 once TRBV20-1 CSASLRQGKSNLGEKLFF TGCAGTGCTAGTTTGAGACAGGGTAAATCGAACTTAGGGGAAAAACTGTTTTTT
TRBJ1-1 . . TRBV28 CASSLSGLGTEAFF TGTGCCAGCAGTTTATCAGGGCTAGGCACTGAAGCTTTCTTT
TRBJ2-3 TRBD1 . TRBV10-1 CASSGQADRPQPLGSTDTQYF TGCGCCAGCAGTGGACAAGCGGACAGGCCACAACCACTAGGTAGCACAGATACGCAGTATTTT
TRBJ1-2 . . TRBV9 CASSVADSNYGYTF TGTGCCAGCAGCGTAGCGGACAGTAACTATGGCTACACCTTC
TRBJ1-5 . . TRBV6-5 CASSLQGNQPQHF TGTGCCAGCAGTCTGCAGGGAAATCAGCCCCAGCATTTT
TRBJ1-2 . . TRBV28 CASRDSLYGYTF TGTGCCAGCAGAGACAGCCTCTATGGCTACACCTTC
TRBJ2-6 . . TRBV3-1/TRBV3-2 CASSQGSGGWRTVLTF TGTGCCAGCAGCCAAGGTTCGGGCGGGTGGCGCACCGTCCTGACTTTC
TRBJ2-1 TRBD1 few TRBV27 CASRLQGVAYNEQFF TGTGCCAGCAGACTACAGGGGGTGGCCTACAATGAGCAGTTCTTC
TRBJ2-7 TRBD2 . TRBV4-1 CASSQGTQLAGDYEQYF TGCGCCAGCAGCCAAGGCACACAACTAGCGGGAGACTACGAGCAGTACTTC
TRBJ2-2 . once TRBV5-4 CASSPGTAPRAGRNTGELFF TGTGCCAGCAGCCCCGGGACAGCCCCTAGGGCGGGGAGGAACACCGGGGAGCTGTTTTTT
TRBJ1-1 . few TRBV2 CASYRDDTEAFF TGTGCCAGCTACAGGGATGACACTGAAGCTTTCTTT
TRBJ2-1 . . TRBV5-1 CASSLVGGNEQFF TGCGCCAGCAGCTTGGTTGGGGGGAATGAGCAGTTCTTC
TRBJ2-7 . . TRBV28 CASSFEFPRFGQGGHEQYF TGTGCCAGCAGTTTTGAGTTTCCGAGGTTTGGGCAGGGGGGACACGAGCAGTACTTC
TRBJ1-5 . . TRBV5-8 CASSSTPYQPQHF TGTGCCAGCAGCTCGACTCCGTATCAGCCCCAGCATTTT
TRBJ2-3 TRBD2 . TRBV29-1 CSADERGIGYTQYF TGCAGCGCTGACGAGCGGGGAATCGGATATACGCAGTATTTT
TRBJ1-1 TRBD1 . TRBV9 CASSSQGVHTEAFF TGTGCCAGCAGCTCCCAGGGGGTTCACACTGAAGCTTTCTTT
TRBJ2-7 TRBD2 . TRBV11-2 CASSHARRSGTSEQYF TGTGCCAGCAGCCACGCCCGACGGAGCGGGACCTCCGAGCAGTACTTC
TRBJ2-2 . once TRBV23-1 CASSQNSFPGELFF TGCGCCAGCAGTCAAAACAGCTTCCCGGGGGAGCTGTTTTTT
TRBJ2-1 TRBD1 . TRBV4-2 CASSQDGLGTVGSDFEQFF TGTGCCAGCAGCCAAGATGGGCTGGGGACAGTCGGCAGCGATTTTGAGCAGTTCTTC
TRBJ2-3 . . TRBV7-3 CASSPGGGITDTQYF TGTGCCAGCAGCCCGGGTGGGGGGATAACAGATACGCAGTATTTT
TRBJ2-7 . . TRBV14 CASILTRGQLYEQYF TGTGCCAGCATCCTGACGAGGGGACAACTCTACGAGCAGTACTTC
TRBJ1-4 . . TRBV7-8 CASSPGGGKKLFF TGTGCCAGCAGCCCGGGAGGGGGAAAAAAACTGTTTTTT
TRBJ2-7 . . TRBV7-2 CASSLGAHEQYF TGTGCCAGCAGCTTAGGGGCTCACGAGCAGTACTTC
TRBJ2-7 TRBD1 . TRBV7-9 CASSLVAGGYEQYF TGTGCCAGCAGCTTAGTTGCAGGGGGCTACGAGCAGTACTTC
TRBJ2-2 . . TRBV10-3 CAISDLAGTGELFF TGTGCCATCAGTGATCTGGCAGGGACCGGGGAGCTGTTTTTT
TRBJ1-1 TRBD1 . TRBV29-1 CSADRGREAFF TGCAGCGCCGACAGGGGGCGTGAAGCTTTCTTT
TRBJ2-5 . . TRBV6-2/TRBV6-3 CASSYSSRVGETQYF TGTGCCAGCAGTTATTCTTCCAGGGTCGGGGAGACCCAGTACTTC
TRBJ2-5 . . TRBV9 CASSPTQGRETQYF TGTGCCAGCAGCCCAACACAGGGGAGGGAGACCCAGTACTTC
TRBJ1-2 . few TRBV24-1 CATSRVGYTF TGTGCCACCAGTCGAGTTGGCTACACCTTC
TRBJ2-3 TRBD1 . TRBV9 CASSVSDRGRGSTDTQYF TGTGCCAGCAGCGTATCCGACAGGGGGCGCGGAAGCACAGATACGCAGTATTTT
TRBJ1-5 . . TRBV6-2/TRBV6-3 CASSPGSGNQPQHF TGTGCCAGCAGCCCCGGGTCGGGCAATCAGCCCCAGCATTTT
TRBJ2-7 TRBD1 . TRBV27 CASSPLKGQGGMSSYEQYF TGTGCCAGCAGTCCTTTGAAGGGACAGGGAGGAATGAGCTCCTACGAGCAGTACTTC
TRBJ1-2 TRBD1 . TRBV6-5 CASSTGGGDYGYTF TGTGCCAGCAGTACAGGGGGCGGGGACTATGGCTACACCTTC
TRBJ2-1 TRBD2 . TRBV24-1 CATSARRTSGSSYNEQFF TGTGCCACCAGTGCCCGTCGGACTAGCGGGAGCTCCTACAATGAGCAGTTCTTC
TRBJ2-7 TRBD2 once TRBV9 CASSVGGGGPHEQYF TGTGCCAGCAGCGTAGGTGGGGGAGGGCCTCACGAGCAGTACTTC